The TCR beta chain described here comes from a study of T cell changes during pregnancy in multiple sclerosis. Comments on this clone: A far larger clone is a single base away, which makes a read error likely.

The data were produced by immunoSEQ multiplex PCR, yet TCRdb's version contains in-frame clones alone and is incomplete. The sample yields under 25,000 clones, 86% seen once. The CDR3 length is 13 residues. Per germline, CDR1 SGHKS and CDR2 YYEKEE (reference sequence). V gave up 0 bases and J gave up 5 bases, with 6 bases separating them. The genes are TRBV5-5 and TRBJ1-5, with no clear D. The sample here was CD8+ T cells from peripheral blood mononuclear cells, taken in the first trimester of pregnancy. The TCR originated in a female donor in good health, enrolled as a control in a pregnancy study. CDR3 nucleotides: TGTGCCAGCAGCTTGGCCGGTGATCAGCCCCAGCATTTT. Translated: CASSLAGDQPQHF.